These T cell receptor beta chains were read from a single sample in a study of T cells in Graves' hyperthyroidism and ophthalmopathy. TCRdb processed the multiplex PCR reads anew with MiXCR; each CDR3 protein has one entry. The sample gives 550,000 to 600,000 distinct CDR3 sequences, 14% of which show up once; over 6% is in the top ten. Sequencing used blood. The receptor set was obtained from a young woman with Graves' ophthalmopathy. Both conserved end residues are part of each CDR3. A D gene is named only where the DNA matches it firmly. The size entry is marked missing in some rows and otherwise reads once, few, many or a size class.

>11|TRBD1|many|TRBJ1-1|TRBV2
CASSETGLAFF
TGTGCCAGCAGTGAGACAGGGCTTGCTTTCTTT
>16|TRBD2|many|TRBJ2-3|TRBV6-1
CASSATSGRPTDTQYF
TGTGCCAGCAGTGCTACTAGCGGGAGGCCGACAGATACGCAGTATTTT
>13|NA|many|TRBJ2-7|TRBV2
CASKDSAPYEQYF
TGTGCCAGCAAGGACAGTGCCCCCTACGAGCAGTACTTC
>15|NA|many|TRBJ2-1|TRBV12-3/TRBV12-4
CASSLVVGGYNEQFF
TGTGCCAGCAGTTTAGTAGTGGGAGGATACAATGAGCAGTTCTTC
>15|NA|many|TRBJ2-1|TRBV2
CASRGTLTLYNEQFF
TGTGCCAGCAGAGGGACACTGACCCTATACAATGAGCAGTTCTTC
>14|NA|NA|TRBJ2-7|TRBV4-1
CASSRGDRTYEQYF
TGCGCCAGCAGCCGGGGGGACAGAACTTACGAGCAGTACTTC
>16|TRBD1|few|TRBJ2-7|TRBV9
CASSDGTERSSYEQYF
TGTGCCAGCAGCGATGGGACAGAGAGAAGCTCCTACGAGCAGTACTTC
>15|NA|NA|TRBJ1-5|TRBV15
CVTSRDYIPNQPQHF
TGTGTCACCAGCAGAGATTATATCCCAAATCAGCCCCAGCATTTT
>15|TRBD2|many|TRBJ2-3|TRBV7-2
CASSLLAGVSDTQYF
TGTGCCAGCAGCTTACTAGCGGGAGTTTCGGATACGCAGTATTTT
>15|NA|many|TRBJ2-5|TRBV12-3/TRBV12-4
CASSFPQGSQETQYF
TGTGCCAGCAGTTTCCCCCAGGGAAGCCAAGAGACCCAGTACTTC
>15|TRBD2|many|TRBJ2-1|TRBV5-1
CASSLVSGGHNEQFF
TGCGCCAGCAGCTTGGTTAGCGGGGGCCACAATGAGCAGTTCTTC
>15|NA|many|TRBJ2-2|TRBV12-3/TRBV12-4
CASSWGGANTGELFF
TGTGCCAGCAGTTGGGGCGGGGCGAACACCGGGGAGCTGTTTTTT
>14|NA|many|TRBJ2-2|TRBV28
CASSDRVLTGELFF
TGTGCCAGCAGCGATAGGGTCCTCACCGGGGAGCTGTTTTTT
>14|NA|many|TRBJ1-2|TRBV18
CASSPQEDSYGYTF
TGTGCCAGCTCACCACAGGAGGATAGCTATGGCTACACCTTC
>14|NA|many|TRBJ1-1|TRBV9
CASSVDPVNTEAFF
TGTGCCAGCAGCGTAGACCCGGTGAACACTGAAGCTTTCTTT
>14|NA|many|TRBJ2-5|TRBV2
CASRTGRLQETQYF
TGTGCCAGCAGGACGGGACGGCTCCAAGAGACCCAGTACTTC
>15|NA|many|TRBJ1-5|TRBV2
CASSPVGGSNQPQHF
TGTGCCAGCAGCCCGGTTGGGGGTAGCAATCAGCCCCAGCATTTT
>15|TRBD2|many|TRBJ2-7|TRBV20-1
CSARDSTSGRGEQYF
TGCAGTGCTAGAGATTCCACTAGCGGGAGAGGCGAGCAGTACTTC
>16|TRBD2|many|TRBJ2-3|TRBV4-1
CASSQEFRREPDTQYF
TGCGCCAGCAGCCAAGAATTTCGGCGGGAGCCAGATACGCAGTATTTT
>16|TRBD2|many|TRBJ2-3|TRBV20-1
CSASPSGRVGTDTQYF
TGCAGTGCTAGCCCGAGCGGGAGAGTAGGCACAGATACGCAGTATTTT
>15|TRBD1|few|TRBJ2-1|TRBV5-1
CASSPTGTGGLEQFF
TGCGCCAGCAGCCCAACGGGGACAGGGGGCCTTGAGCAGTTCTTC
>15|NA|few|TRBJ2-6|TRBV11-2
CATPQGGAGANVLTF
TGTGCCACTCCCCAAGGAGGCGCTGGGGCCAACGTCCTGACTTTC
>16|NA|many|TRBJ1-2|TRBV6-2/TRBV6-3
CASRRLAGTTTYGYTF
TGTGCCAGCAGAAGACTTGCCGGGACCACCACCTATGGCTACACCTTC
>15|NA|few|TRBJ2-1|TRBV4-1
CATQPGAEVRNEQFF
TGCGCCACCCAACCGGGAGCAGAGGTGCGCAATGAGCAGTTCTTC
>16|TRBD2|few|TRBJ2-2|TRBV4-3
CASSQDPSGNTGELFF
TGCGCCAGCAGCCAAGATCCTAGCGGCAACACCGGGGAGCTGTTTTTT
>17|NA|many|TRBJ1-1|TRBV28
CASSRRQKGNMNTEAFF
TGTGCCAGCAGCCGCCGACAGAAGGGGAACATGAACACTGAAGCTTTCTTT
>15|NA|many|TRBJ2-7|TRBV30
CAASEATTLSYEQYF
TGTGCCGCTTCGGAGGCGACAACCCTTTCCTACGAGCAGTACTTC
>14|NA|many|TRBJ2-5|TRBV28
CASSLDSVQETQYF
TGTGCCAGCAGTTTAGACAGCGTCCAAGAGACCCAGTACTTC
>17|TRBD2|many|TRBJ2-1|TRBV27
CASSFGLAGIQYNEQFF
TGTGCCAGCAGTTTTGGACTAGCGGGGATCCAATACAATGAGCAGTTCTTC